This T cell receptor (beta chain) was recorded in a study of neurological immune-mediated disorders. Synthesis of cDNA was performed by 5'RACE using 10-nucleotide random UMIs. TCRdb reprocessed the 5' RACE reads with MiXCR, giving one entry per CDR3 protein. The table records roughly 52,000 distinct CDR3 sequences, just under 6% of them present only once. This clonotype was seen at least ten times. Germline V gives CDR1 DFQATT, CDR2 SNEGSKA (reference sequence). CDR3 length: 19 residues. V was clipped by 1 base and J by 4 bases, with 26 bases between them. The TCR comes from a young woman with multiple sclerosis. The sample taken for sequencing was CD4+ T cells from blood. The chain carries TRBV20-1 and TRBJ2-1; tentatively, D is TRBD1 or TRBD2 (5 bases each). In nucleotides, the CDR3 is TGCAGTGCTAGAGTCCAATCCCCTCGGGACCAGCGACGGTACAATGAGCAGTTCTTC. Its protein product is CSARVQSPRDQRRYNEQFF.